The entry below gives a single T cell receptor beta chain sequence along with its context. Its antigen is still unknown. The data are from a study of cytomegalovirus exposure and HLA in healthy donors. From germline, CDR1 is MNHEY and CDR2 SMNVEV (reference sequence). The CDR3 has 15 amino acids. Trimming removed 2 bases from V and 3 bases from J; junction bases left unmatched: 0. Primers for the PCR totalled 60 Vbeta and 13 Jbeta. Assay: immunoSEQ multiplex PCR; the TCRdb copy retains only in-frame clones and omits some. The table includes roughly 96,000 clones, approximately 74% detected once. Notes on the study in general: Reportedly, HLA-A and HLA-B alleles of most subjects were accurately predicted from TCR beta. Per a later analysis, HLA-associated TCR beta chains showed more clonal expansion than other, equally common TCR beta chains. In an earlier analysis, productive rearrangement rates for most beta V segments clustered near 87% or 30%.

The receptor comes from a woman in her sixties or seventies in good health and CMV-seropositive. The chain carries TRBV27 and TRBJ2-7; 14 nucleotides line up with TRBD2. Input material: PBMCs. CDR3 DNA: TGTGCCAGCAGTTTAGGGACTAGCGGGAGCTACGAGCAGTACTTC. Protein: CASSLGTSGSYEQYF.